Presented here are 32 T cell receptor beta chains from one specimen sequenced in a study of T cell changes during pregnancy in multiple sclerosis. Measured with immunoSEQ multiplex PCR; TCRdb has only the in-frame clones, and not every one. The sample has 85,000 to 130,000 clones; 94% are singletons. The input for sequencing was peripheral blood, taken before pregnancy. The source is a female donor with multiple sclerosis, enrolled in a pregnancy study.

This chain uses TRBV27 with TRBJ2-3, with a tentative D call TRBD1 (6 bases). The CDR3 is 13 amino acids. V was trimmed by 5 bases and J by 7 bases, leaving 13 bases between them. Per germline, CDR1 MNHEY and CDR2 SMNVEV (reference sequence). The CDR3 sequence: CASSGRTAHTQYF. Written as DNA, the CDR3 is TGTGCCAGCAGTGGGCGGACAGCCCATACGCAGTATTTT.

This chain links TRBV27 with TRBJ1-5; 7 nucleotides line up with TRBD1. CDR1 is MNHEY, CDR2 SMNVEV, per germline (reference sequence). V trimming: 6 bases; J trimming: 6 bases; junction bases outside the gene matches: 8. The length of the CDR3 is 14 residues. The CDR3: CASSQTGVAQPQHF. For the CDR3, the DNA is TGTGCCAGCAGCCAAACAGGGGTGGCTCAGCCCCAGCATTTT.

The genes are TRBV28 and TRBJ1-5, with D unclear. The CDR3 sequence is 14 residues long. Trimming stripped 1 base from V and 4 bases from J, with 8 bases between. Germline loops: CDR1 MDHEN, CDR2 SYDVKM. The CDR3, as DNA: TGTGCCAGCAGTTTATTAGGGAGTAATCAGCCCCAGCATTTT. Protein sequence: CASSLLGSNQPQHF.

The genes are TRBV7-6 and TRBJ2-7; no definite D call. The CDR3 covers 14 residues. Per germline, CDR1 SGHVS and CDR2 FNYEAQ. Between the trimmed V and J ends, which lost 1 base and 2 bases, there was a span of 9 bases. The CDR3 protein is CASSLDAATYEQYF. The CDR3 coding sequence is TGTGCCAGCAGCTTAGATGCGGCGACCTACGAGCAGTACTTC.

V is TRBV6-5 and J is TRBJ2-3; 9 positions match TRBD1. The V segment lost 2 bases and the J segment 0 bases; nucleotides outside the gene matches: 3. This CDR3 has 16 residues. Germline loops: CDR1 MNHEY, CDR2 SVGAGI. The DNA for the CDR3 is TGTGCCAGCAGTTACGGGACAGGGAGTAGCACAGATACGCAGTATTTT. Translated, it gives CASSYGTGSSTDTQYF.

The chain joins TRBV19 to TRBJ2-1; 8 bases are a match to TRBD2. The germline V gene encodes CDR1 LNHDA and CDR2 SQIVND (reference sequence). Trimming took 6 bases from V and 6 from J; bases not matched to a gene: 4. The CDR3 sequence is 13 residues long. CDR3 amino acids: CASSVAGGNEQFF. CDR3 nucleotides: TGTGCCAGTAGCGTGGCGGGGGGCAATGAGCAGTTCTTC.

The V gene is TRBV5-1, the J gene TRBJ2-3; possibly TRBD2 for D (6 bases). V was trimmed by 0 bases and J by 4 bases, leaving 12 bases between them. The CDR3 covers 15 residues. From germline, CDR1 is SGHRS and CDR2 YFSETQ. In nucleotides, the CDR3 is TGCGCCAGCAGCTTGGATCCCAGGGAGGCAGATACGCAGTATTTT. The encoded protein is CASSLDPREADTQYF.

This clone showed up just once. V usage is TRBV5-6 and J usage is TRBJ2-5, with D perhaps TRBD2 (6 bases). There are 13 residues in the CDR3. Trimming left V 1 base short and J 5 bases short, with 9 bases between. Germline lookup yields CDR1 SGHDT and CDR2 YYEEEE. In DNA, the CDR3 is TGTGCCAGCAGCTTGCCAGGGAGGGAGACCCAGTACTTC. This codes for CASSLPGRETQYF.

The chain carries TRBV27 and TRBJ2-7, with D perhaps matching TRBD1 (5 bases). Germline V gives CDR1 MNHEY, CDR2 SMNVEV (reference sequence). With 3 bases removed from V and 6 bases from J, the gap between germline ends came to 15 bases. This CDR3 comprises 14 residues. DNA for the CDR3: TGTGCCAGCAGTTTTTCCCTACAGGCTCCCGAGCAGTACTTC. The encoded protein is CASSFSLQAPEQYF.

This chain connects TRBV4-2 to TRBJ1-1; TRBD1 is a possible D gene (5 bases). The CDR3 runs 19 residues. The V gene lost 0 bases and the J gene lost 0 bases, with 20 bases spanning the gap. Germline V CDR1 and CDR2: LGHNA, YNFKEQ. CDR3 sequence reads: CASSQDRGPGGVMNTEAFF. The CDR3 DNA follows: TGTGCCAGCAGCCAAGATAGAGGACCCGGGGGGGTCATGAACACTGAAGCTTTCTTT.

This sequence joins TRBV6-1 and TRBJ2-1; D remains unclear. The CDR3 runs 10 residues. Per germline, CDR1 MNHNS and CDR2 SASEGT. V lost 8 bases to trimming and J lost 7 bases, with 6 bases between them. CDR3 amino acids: CASAKNEQFF. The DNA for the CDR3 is TGTGCCAGCGCGAAGAATGAGCAGTTCTTC.

The CDR3 region has the DNA TGTGCCAGTACCCCGGGGAGGCGTAGCAATCAGCCCCAGCATTTT. The encoded protein is CASTPGRRSNQPQHF. The chain combines TRBV19 with TRBJ1-5; D not resolved. The CDR3 runs to 15 residues. Trimming cost V 7 bases and J 0 bases, with 13 bases left between them. The V gene's germline CDR1 is LNHDA and CDR2 SQIVND (reference sequence).

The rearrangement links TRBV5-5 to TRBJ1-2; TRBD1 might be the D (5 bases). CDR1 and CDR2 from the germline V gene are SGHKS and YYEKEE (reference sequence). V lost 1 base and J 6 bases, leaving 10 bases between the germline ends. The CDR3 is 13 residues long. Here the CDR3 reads CASSLRGWDGYTF. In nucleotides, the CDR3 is TGTGCCAGCAGCTTGCGGGGGTGGGATGGCTACACCTTC.

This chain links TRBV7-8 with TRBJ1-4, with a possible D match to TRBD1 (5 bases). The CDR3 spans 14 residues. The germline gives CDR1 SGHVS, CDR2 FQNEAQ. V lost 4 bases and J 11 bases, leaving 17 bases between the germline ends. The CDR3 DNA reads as TGTGCCAGCAGCTCCAACAGGCTGGGGGGGAAACTGTTTTTT. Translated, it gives CASSSNRLGGKLFF.

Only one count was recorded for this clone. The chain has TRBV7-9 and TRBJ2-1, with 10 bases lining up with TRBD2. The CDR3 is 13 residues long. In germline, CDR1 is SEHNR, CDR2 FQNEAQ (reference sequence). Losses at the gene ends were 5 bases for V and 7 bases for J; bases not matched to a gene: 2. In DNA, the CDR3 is TGTGCCAGCAGCCAGACTAGCGGGAATGAGCAGTTCTTC. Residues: CASSQTSGNEQFF.

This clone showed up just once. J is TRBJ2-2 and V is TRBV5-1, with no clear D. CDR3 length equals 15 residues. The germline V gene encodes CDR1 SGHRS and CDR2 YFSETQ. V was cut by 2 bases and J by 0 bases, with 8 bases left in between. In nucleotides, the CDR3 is TGCGCCAGCAGCTTAAGGCTAGCGAACACCGGGGAGCTGTTTTTT. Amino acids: CASSLRLANTGELFF.

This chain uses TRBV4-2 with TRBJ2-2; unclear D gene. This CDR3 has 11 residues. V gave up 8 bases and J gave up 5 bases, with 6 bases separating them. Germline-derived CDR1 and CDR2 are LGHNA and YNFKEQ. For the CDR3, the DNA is TGTGCCAGCTCCCAAACCGGGGAGCTGTTTTTT. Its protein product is CASSQTGELFF.

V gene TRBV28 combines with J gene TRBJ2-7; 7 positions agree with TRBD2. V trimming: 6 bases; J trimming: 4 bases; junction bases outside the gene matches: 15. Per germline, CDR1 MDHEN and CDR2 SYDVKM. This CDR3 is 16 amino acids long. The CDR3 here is CASRHSQRGLLYEQYF. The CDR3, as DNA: TGTGCCAGCAGGCACTCACAGCGGGGATTATTATACGAGCAGTACTTC.

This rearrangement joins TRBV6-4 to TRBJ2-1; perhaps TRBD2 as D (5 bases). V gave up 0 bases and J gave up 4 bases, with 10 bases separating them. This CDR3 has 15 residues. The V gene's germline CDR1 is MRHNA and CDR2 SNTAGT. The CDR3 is CASSDSAGYYNEQFF. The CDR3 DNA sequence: TGTGCCAGCAGTGACTCCGCGGGTTATTACAATGAGCAGTTCTTC.

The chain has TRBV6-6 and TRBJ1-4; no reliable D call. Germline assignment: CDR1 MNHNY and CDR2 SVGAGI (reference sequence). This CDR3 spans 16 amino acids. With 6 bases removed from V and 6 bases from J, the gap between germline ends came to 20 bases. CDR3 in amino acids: CASSPTDRGRDEKLFF. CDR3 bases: TGTGCCAGCAGCCCCACTGATAGAGGGAGGGATGAAAAACTGTTTTTT.

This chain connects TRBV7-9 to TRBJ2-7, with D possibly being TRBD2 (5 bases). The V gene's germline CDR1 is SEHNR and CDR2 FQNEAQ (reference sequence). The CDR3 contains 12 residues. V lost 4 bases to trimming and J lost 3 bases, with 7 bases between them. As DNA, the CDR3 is TGTGCCAGCAGCTCCGACTACTACGAGCAGTACTTC. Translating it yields CASSSDYYEQYF.

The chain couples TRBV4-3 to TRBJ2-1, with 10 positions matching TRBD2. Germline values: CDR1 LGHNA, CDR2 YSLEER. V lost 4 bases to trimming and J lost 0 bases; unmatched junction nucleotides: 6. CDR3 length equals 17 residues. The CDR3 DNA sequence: TGCGCCAGCAGCCGGGGACTAGCGCCGAGCTCCTACAATGAGCAGTTCTTC. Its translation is CASSRGLAPSSYNEQFF.

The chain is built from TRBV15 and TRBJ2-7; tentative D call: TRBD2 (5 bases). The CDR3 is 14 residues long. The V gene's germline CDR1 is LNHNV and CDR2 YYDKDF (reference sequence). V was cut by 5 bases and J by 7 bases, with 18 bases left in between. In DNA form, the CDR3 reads TGTGCCACCAGCCTCTCCGGGATGCATGGAGAGCAGTACTTC. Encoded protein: CATSLSGMHGEQYF.

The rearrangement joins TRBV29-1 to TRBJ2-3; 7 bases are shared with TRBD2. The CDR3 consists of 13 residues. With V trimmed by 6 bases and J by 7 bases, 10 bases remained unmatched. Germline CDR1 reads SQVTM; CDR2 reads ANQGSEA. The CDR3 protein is CSVGRETGHTQYF. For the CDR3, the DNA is TGCAGCGTAGGGCGGGAGACCGGACATACGCAGTATTTT.

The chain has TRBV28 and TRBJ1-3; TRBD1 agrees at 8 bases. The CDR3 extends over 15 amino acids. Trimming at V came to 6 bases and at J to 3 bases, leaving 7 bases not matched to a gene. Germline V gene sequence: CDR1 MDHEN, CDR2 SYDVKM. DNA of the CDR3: TGTGCCAGCAGCTCGCAGGGGGCGCTTGGAAACACCATATATTTT. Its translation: CASSSQGALGNTIYF.

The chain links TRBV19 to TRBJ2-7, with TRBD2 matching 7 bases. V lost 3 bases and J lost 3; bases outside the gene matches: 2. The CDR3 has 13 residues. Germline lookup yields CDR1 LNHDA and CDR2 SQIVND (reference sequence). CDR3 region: CASSIAGDYEQYF. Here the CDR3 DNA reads TGTGCCAGTAGTATTGCGGGAGACTACGAGCAGTACTTC.

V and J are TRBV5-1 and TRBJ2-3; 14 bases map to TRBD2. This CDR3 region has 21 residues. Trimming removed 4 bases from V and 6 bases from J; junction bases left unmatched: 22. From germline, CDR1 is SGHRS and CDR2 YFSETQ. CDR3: CASSGGHPGLAGDWGKDTQYF. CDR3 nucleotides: TGCGCCAGCAGCGGGGGGCACCCGGGACTAGCGGGAGATTGGGGCAAGGATACGCAGTATTTT. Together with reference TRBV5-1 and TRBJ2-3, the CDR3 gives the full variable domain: KAGVTQTPRYLIKTRGQQVTLSCSPISGHRSVSWYQQTPGQGLQFLFEYFSETQRNKGNFPGRFSGRQFSNSRSEMNVSTLELGDSALYLCASSGGHPGLAGDWGKDTQYFGPGTRLTVL.

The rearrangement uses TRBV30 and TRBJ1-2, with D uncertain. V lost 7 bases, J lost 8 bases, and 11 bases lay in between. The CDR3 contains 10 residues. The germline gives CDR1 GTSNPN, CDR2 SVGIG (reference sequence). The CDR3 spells CASIAGGYTF. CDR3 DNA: TGTGCCTCAATTGCGGGGGGCTACACCTTC.

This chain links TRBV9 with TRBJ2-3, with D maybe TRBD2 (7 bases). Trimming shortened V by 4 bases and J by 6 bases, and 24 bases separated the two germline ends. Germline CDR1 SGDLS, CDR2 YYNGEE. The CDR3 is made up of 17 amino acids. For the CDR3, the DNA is TGTGCCAGCAGCCCCCGGGGGGCTAGAGGATTGTCGGATACGCAGTATTTT. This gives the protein CASSPRGARGLSDTQYF.

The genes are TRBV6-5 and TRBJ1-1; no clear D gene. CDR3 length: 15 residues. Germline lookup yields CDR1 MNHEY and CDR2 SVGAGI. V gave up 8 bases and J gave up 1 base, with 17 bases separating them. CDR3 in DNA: TGTGCCAGCGCGGATCTGGCGGGATCGAACACTGAAGCTTTCTTT. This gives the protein CASADLAGSNTEAFF.

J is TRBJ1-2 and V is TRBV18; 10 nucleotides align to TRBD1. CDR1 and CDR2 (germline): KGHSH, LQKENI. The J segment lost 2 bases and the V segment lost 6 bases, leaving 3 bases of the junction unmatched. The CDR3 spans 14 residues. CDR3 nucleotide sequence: TGTGCCAGCTCCCCGGACAGGGGGAACTATGGCTACACCTTC. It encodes CASSPDRGNYGYTF. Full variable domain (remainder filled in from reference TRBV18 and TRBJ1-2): NAGVMQNPRHLVRRRGQEARLRCSPMKGHSHVYWYRQLPEEGLKFMVYLQKENIIDESGMPKERFSAEFPKEGPSILRIQQVVRGDSAAYFCASSPDRGNYGYTFGSGTRLTVV.

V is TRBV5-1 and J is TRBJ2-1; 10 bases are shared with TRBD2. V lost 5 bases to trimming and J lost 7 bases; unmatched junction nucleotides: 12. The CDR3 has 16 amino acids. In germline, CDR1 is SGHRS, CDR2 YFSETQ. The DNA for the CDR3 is TGCGCCAGCAGATTGATGACTAGCGGGCCGAAGAATGAGCAGTTCTTC. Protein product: CASRLMTSGPKNEQFF.